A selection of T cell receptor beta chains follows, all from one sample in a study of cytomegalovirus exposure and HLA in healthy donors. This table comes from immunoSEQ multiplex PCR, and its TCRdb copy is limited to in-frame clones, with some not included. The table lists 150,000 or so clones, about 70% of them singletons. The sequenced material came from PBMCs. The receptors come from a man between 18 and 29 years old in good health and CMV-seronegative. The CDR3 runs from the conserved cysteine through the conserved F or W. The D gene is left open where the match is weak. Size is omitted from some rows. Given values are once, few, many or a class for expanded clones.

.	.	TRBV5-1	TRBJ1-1	TGCGCCAGCAGTCCTGAATCGGGGACTGAAGCTTTCTTT	CASSPESGTEAFF
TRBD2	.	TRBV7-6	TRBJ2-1	TGTGCCAGCAGCTTAACGGCTAGCGGGGGTGATGAGCAGTTCTTC	CASSLTASGGDEQFF
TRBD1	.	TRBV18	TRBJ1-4	TGTGCCAGCTCACCACCGTCAGGGGGAAGCGGTGAAAAACTGTTTTTT	CASSPPSGGSGEKLFF
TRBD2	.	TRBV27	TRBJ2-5	TGTGCCAGCAGTTTAACTAGCGGGGAAGAGACCCAGTACTTC	CASSLTSGEETQYF
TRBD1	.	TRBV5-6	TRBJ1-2	TGTGCCAGCACCCCGGGGGGACAGGTCCATGGCTACACCTTC	CASTPGGQVHGYTF
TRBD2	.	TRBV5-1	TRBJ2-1	TGCGCCAGCAGCCCGTTCGGGACTACCAACTCCTACAATGAGCAGTTCTTC	CASSPFGTTNSYNEQFF
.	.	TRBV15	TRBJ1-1	TGTGCCACCAGCAGAGATCGGGGGGCTGGAACTGAAGCTTTCTTT	CATSRDRGAGTEAFF
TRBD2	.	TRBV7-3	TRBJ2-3	TGTGCCAGCAGCTTACTAGCGGGGGTCACAGATACGCAGTATTTT	CASSLLAGVTDTQYF
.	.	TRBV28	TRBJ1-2	TGTGCCAGCAGCCCCGCCTCCGGGAACTATGGCTACACCTTC	CASSPASGNYGYTF
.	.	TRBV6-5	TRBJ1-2	TGTGCCAGCAGCCAACAGGGAGGGTCTTACTATGGCTACACCTTC	CASSQQGGSYYGYTF
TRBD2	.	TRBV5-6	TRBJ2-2	TGTGCCAGCAGCTTGTTTCCAGCGGGGGTCACCGGGGAGCTGTTTTTT	CASSLFPAGVTGELFF
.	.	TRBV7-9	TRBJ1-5	TGTGCCAGCAGCTTAAGGGGAGGAGATCAGCCCCAGCATTTT	CASSLRGGDQPQHF
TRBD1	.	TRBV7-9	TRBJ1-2	TGTGCCAGCAGCTCCGCGGCAGGGGGCAGTAGCTATGGCTACACCTTC	CASSSAAGGSSYGYTF
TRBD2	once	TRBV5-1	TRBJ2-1	TGCGCCAGCAGCTTTCCTCTGACTAGCGGGGGGGGTAATGAGCAGTTCTTC	CASSFPLTSGGGNEQFF
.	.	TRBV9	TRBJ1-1	TGTGCCAGCAGCGCGACGTCTAGTTCGACTGAAGCTTTCTTT	CASSATSSSTEAFF
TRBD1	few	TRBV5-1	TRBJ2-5	TGCGCCAGCAGCTTGGGAGGGGGCGAAGAGACCCAGTACTTC	CASSLGGGEETQYF
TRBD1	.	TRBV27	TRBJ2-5	TGTGCCAGCAGAAGACAGGGGGCTTTTTATGAGACCCAGTACTTC	CASRRQGAFYETQYF
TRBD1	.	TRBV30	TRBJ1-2	TGTGCCTGGAGTGTCCAACAGGGGGAGAAGGGCTATGGCTACACCTTC	CAWSVQQGEKGYGYTF
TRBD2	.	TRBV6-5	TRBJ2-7	TGTGCCAGCAGACGATCGGCGGACGGGGGGTACGAGCAGTACTTC	CASRRSADGGYEQYF
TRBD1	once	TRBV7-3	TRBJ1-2	TGTGCCAGCAGCCCCGGGACAGGAGAAAATGGCTACACCTTC	CASSPGTGENGYTF
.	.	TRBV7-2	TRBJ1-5	TGTGCCAGCAGCTGGACCGGGGATAGCAATCAGCCCCAGCATTTT	CASSWTGDSNQPQHF
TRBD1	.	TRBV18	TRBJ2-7	TGTGCCAGCTCACCCCGGACAGGGAACCACGAGCAGTACTTC	CASSPRTGNHEQYF
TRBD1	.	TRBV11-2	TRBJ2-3	TGTGCCAGCAGCCCATGGACAGGGAGTGGAACAGATACGCAGTATTTT	CASSPWTGSGTDTQYF
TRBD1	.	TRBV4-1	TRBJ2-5	TGCGCCAGCAGCCAGATCCGACAGGGTGGGGAGACCCAGTACTTC	CASSQIRQGGETQYF
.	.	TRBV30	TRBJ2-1	TGTGCCTGGAGTTTATTAGACGGAGGAAACAATGAGCAGTTCTTC	CAWSLLDGGNNEQFF
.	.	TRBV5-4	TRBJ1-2	TGTGCCAGCAGCTTGACAGGAGTAAACTATGGCTACACCTTC	CASSLTGVNYGYTF
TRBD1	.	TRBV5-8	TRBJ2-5	TGTGCCAGCAGCCTCCGAGGGGGCGAGTCGGAGACCCAGTACTTC	CASSLRGGESETQYF
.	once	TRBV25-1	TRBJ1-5	TGTGCCAGCAGTGCCCCGGGACACTATAGCAATCAGCCCCAGCATTTT	CASSAPGHYSNQPQHF
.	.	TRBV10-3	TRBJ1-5	TGTGCCATCAGTACCTCAGGGAAAGATCAGCCCCAGCATTTT	CAISTSGKDQPQHF
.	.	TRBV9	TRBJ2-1	TGTGCCAGCAGCTCGGGACTGACGGGGGCCTACAATGAGCAGTTCTTC	CASSSGLTGAYNEQFF
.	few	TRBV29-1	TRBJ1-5	TGCAGCGTTGTTTTCGTAGGGGCTGGGAGCAATCAGCCCCAGCATTTT	CSVVFVGAGSNQPQHF
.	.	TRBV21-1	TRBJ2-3	TGTGCCAGGTCCCCCAGGGACAGGGAGATAGATACGCAGTATTTT	CARSPRDREIDTQYF
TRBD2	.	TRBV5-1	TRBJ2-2	TGCGCCAGCAGCTTGGCGTCGGGGAGAGGCATAGCGGGGCTAATGGCCGGGGAGCTGTTTTTT	CASSLASGRGIAGLMAGELFF
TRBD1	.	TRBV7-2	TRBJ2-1	TGTGCCAGCAGCTTCGGACAGGGGTTCTACAATGAGCAGTTCTTC	CASSFGQGFYNEQFF
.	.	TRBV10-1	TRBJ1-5	TGCGCCAGCTACAGGAGCAATCAGCCCCAGCATTTT	CASYRSNQPQHF
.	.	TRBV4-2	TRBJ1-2	TGTGCCAGCAGCCAGTTCGAGGGACATCAGTCCTATGGCTACACCTTC	CASSQFEGHQSYGYTF
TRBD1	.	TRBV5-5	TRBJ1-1	TGTGCCAGCAGCGGACAGGGCCACACTGAAGCTTTCTTT	CASSGQGHTEAFF
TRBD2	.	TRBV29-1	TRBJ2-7	TGCAGCGTTTTGACTAGCGGGGAACCCTACGAGCAGTACTTC	CSVLTSGEPYEQYF
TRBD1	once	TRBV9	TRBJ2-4	TGTGCCAGCAGCGCAACCGGGACAGGGGGAACTCGGGCCAAAAACATTCAGTACTTC	CASSATGTGGTRAKNIQYF
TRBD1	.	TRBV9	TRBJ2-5	TGTGCCAGCAGCGACCCGGGACAGGGGGAGACCCAGTACTTC	CASSDPGQGETQYF
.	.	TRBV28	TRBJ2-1	TGTGCCAGCACGAGCACAGGGCTCTCCTACAATGAGCAGTTCTTC	CASTSTGLSYNEQFF
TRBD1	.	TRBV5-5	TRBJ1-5	TGTGCCAGCAGCTCGCGACAGGGGGCTCAGCCCCAGCATTTT	CASSSRQGAQPQHF
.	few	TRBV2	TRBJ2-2	TGTGCCAGCAGTGAATGGCCGAAAGTCACCGGGGAGCTGTTTTTT	CASSEWPKVTGELFF
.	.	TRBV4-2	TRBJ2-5	TGTGCCAGCAGCAAAGGACGAGGGGGCCAAGAGACCCAGTACTTC	CASSKGRGGQETQYF
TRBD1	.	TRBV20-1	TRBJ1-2	TGCAGTGCTGGGACAGGGACCTTC	CSAGTGTF
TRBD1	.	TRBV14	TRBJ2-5	TGTGCCAGCAGCCAGACAGGGGCCCCAGAGACCCAGTACTTC	CASSQTGAPETQYF
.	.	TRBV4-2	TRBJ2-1	TGTGCCAGCAGTCCAGAGGAAATGGTCGGGAAGGGCAATGAGCAGTTCTTC	CASSPEEMVGKGNEQFF
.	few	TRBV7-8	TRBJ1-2	TGTGCCAGCAGCTTACCAGGGTCTAACTATGGCTACACCTTC	CASSLPGSNYGYTF
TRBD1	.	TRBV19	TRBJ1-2	TGTGCCAGTAAACATCCTGGACAGGGCTCCTATGGCTACACCTTC	CASKHPGQGSYGYTF
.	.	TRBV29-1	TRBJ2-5	TGCAGCGGGGGACTGCAAGAGACCCAGTACTTC	CSGGLQETQYF
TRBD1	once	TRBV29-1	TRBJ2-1	TGCAGCGTAGTAACCGGGACAGGGGCCTACAATGAGCAGTTCTTC	CSVVTGTGAYNEQFF
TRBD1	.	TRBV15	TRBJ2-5	TGTGCCACCAGCAGAGATCGCGGCAGGGGGCGCGGGGAGACCCAGTACTTC	CATSRDRGRGRGETQYF